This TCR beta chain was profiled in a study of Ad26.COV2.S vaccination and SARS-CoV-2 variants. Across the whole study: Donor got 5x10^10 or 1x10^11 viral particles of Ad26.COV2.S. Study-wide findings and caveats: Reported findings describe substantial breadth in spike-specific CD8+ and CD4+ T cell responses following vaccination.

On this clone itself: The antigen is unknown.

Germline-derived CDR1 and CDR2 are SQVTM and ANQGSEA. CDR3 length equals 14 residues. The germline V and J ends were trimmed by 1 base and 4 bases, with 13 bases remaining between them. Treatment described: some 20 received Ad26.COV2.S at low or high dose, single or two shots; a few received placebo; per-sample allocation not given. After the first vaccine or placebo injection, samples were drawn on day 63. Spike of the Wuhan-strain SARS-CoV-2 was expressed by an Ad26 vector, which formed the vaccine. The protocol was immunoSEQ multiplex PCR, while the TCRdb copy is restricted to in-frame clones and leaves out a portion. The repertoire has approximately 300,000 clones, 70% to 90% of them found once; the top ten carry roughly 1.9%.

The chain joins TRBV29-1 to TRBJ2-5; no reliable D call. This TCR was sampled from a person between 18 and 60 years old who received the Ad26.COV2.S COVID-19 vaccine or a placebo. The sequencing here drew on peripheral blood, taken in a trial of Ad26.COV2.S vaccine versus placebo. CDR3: CSVEAAGNRETQYF. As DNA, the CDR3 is TGCAGCGTTGAAGCCGCAGGAAATCGAGAGACCCAGTACTTC.